What follows are 26 T cell receptor beta chains derived from one specimen sequenced in a study of human T cells and chemical hapten exposure. Sample time point: healthy volunteer bleed at 2 weeks. The starting material, unfractionated whole blood, was used for total RNA extraction. In TCRdb, the RACE reads were re-called with MiXCR into one record per CDR3 protein. The table lists approximately 90,000 distinct CDR3 sequences, about 8.6% of them singletons. Material: whole blood. The receptors were gathered from a female donor in good health. Some clones in this sample may be carry-over from other donors' samples.

This clonotype occurred a few times. V usage is TRBV6-1 and J usage is TRBJ1-5; perhaps TRBD1 as D (5 bases). The CDR3 length is 14 residues. Germline CDR1 is MNHNS and CDR2 is SASEGT. Trimming took 8 bases from V and 1 from J, leaving 12 bases between them. The CDR3 region is CASRRGFSNQPQHF. For the CDR3, the DNA is TGTGCCAGCCGAAGGGGATTCAGCAATCAGCCCCAGCATTTT.

The genes are TRBV9 and TRBJ1-2; D is ambiguous. From germline, CDR1 is SGDLS and CDR2 YYNGEE. CDR3 size: 13 residues. Trimming took 0 bases from V and 6 from J, leaving 9 bases between them. The CDR3 loop reads CASSVGQKDGYTF. The CDR3 DNA sequence: TGTGCCAGCAGCGTAGGGCAGAAAGATGGCTACACCTTC.

This chain links TRBV15 with TRBJ1-1; weak D call: TRBD1 (5 bases). There are 10 residues in the CDR3. The germline V gene encodes CDR1 LNHNV and CDR2 YYDKDF (reference sequence). The germline V and J ends were trimmed by 9 bases and 3 bases, with 5 bases remaining between them. The CDR3 DNA follows: TGTGCCACGGGGGACACTGAAGCTTTCTTT. This translates into CATGDTEAFF.

This clonotype came up a few times. V gene TRBV7-9 combines with J gene TRBJ2-7; maybe TRBD1 (6 bases). The CDR3 totals 14 residues. Trimming left V 4 bases short and J 0 bases short, with 10 bases between. CDR1 SEHNR and CDR2 FQNEAQ come from the germline V gene (reference sequence). CDR3 sequence reads: CASSYDRISYEQYF. The DNA for the CDR3 is TGTGCCAGCAGCTATGACAGGATCTCCTACGAGCAGTACTTC.

Concerning this clonotype itself: The junction and the germline gene differ at one end; a read error may be behind it. The CDR3 reads CATSALDTGELFF. Here the CDR3 DNA reads TGTGCCACCAGTGCCCTGGACACGGGGGAGCTGTTTTTT. This chain uses TRBV24-1 with TRBJ2-2; D is perhaps TRBD1 (5 bases). CDR1 and CDR2 from the germline V gene are KGHDR and SFDVKD. This CDR3 contains 13 residues.

This clonotype has only a few counts. The genes are TRBV4-2 and TRBJ1-3; possibly TRBD1 for D (5 bases). CDR1 and CDR2 (germline): LGHNA, YNFKEQ. This CDR3 spans 17 amino acids. The ends were cut back, 0 bases at V and 1 base at J, with 13 bases in the middle. CDR3 residues: CASSQDQIGASGNTIYF. CDR3 nucleotides: TGTGCCAGCAGCCAAGACCAAATAGGGGCATCTGGAAACACCATATATTTT.

The chain joins TRBV2 to TRBJ1-5, with TRBD1 as a possible D gene (5 bases). The germline V gene has CDR1 SNHLY and CDR2 FYNNEI. The CDR3 totals 13 residues. Trimming stripped 5 bases from V and 4 bases from J, with 9 bases between. This CDR3 reads CASSSGTNQPQHF. The DNA for the CDR3 is TGTGCCAGCAGTTCCGGGACGAATCAGCCCCAGCATTTT.

The chain uses TRBV29-1 and TRBJ2-7; TRBD1 is a possible D gene (6 bases). This CDR3 spans 12 amino acids. Germline CDR1 reads SQVTM; CDR2 reads ANQGSEA. The germline V and J ends were trimmed by 4 bases and 3 bases, with 10 bases remaining between them. CDR3 bases: TGCAGCGTTGGAGGGGGAAGCTACGAGCAGTACTTC. Translation: CSVGGGSYEQYF.

This clonotype came up many times. This sequence joins TRBV24-1 and TRBJ2-2; D tentatively reads TRBD1 or TRBD2 (5 bases each). V lost 0 bases, J lost 9 bases, and 22 bases lay in between. Germline loops: CDR1 KGHDR, CDR2 SFDVKD. There are 18 residues in the CDR3. The chain's CDR3 is CATSDLSGTEDSYRELFF. In nucleotides, the CDR3 is TGTGCCACCAGTGATTTGTCCGGGACGGAAGACAGTTACCGGGAGCTGTTTTTT.

Comment on this clonotype: A much larger clone is a single base away; this may be a read error. This chain joins TRBV7-2 and TRBJ2-7; the D is unclear. CDR3 size: 15 residues. Germline CDR1 and CDR2: SGHTA and FQGNSA. V lost 9 bases and J lost 0, with 18 bases in between. The CDR3 DNA follows: TGTGCCAGAAGCCCTGGGTCAGCGTACTCCTACGAGCAGTACTTC. Residues: CARSPGSAYSYEQYF.

This clonotype was found a few times. The chain couples TRBV7-9 to TRBJ2-1, with a weak D call TRBD2 (6 bases). Looked up from germline, CDR1 is SEHNR and CDR2 is FQNEAQ (reference sequence). This CDR3 contains 15 residues. Trimming shortened V by 2 bases and J by 2 bases, and 10 bases separated the two germline ends. CDR3 nucleotide sequence: TGTGCCAGCAGCTTAATCGGGGGAACCTACAATGAGCAGTTCTTC. This translates into CASSLIGGTYNEQFF. The full variable domain, its missing parts supplied by reference TRBV7-9 and TRBJ2-1, is DTGVSQNPRHKITKRGQNVTFRCDPISEHNRLYWYRQTLGQGPEFLTYFQNEAQLEKSRLLSDRFSAERPKGSFSTLEIQRTEQGDSAMYLCASSLIGGTYNEQFFGPGTRLTVL.

The chain links TRBV5-1 to TRBJ1-6, with a tentative D call TRBD1 (6 bases). This CDR3 region has 15 residues. Trimming shortened V by 4 bases and J by 10 bases, and 18 bases separated the two germline ends. Germline V gives CDR1 SGHRS, CDR2 YFSETQ. Here the CDR3 reads CASSRAAGDGSPLHF. The CDR3 DNA is TGCGCCAGCAGCCGGGCCGCAGGGGATGGGTCACCCCTCCACTTT.

The sample holds a few counts of this clonotype. This chain connects TRBV4-3 to TRBJ2-2; possibly TRBD1 for D (6 bases). This CDR3 comprises 17 residues. Trimming took 0 bases from V and 4 from J, leaving 15 bases between them. Germline loops: CDR1 LGHNA, CDR2 YSLEER. The CDR3 bases are TGCGCCAGCAGCCAAGATCCCAGGGGAAGTAGCACCGGGGAGCTGTTTTTT. Its protein is CASSQDPRGSSTGELFF.

This clonotype appeared a few times. The rearrangement joins TRBV6-2 or TRBV6-3 to TRBJ2-1; unclear D gene. CDR1 MNHEY and CDR2 SVGEGT come from the germline V gene. This CDR3 is 13 amino acids long. The V end was cut by 6 bases, the J end by 0 bases, with 6 bases between. The CDR3 loop is CASRLTSYNEQFF. CDR3 sequence (DNA): TGTGCCAGCAGACTTACCTCCTACAATGAGCAGTTCTTC.

The chain carries TRBV6-1 and TRBJ1-5; tentative D call: TRBD1 (6 bases). The CDR3 spans 17 residues. Looked up from germline, CDR1 is MNHNS and CDR2 is SASEGT. Deletions cut 5 bases from V and 7 bases from J, with 24 bases between. The CDR3 nucleotides read TGTGCCAGCAGTAAGCACTTACTTCCAGGGGACGAGCAGCCCCAGCATTTT. Its protein is CASSKHLLPGDEQPQHF.

The chain links TRBV27 to TRBJ1-5; no definite D call. Trimming cost V 6 bases and J 0 bases, with 9 bases left between them. The germline gives CDR1 MNHEY, CDR2 SMNVEV (reference sequence). The CDR3 is 14 amino acids. CDR3 sequence: CASSPVYSNQPQHF. The CDR3 bases are TGTGCCAGCAGCCCCGTATATAGCAATCAGCCCCAGCATTTT.

This chain links TRBV6-1 with TRBJ1-1; D is ambiguous. The germline V gene encodes CDR1 MNHNS and CDR2 SASEGT. With 5 bases removed from V and 1 base from J, the gap between germline ends came to 11 bases. This CDR3 is built from 14 residues. DNA for the CDR3: TGTGCCAGCAGTATGCGAAGTTCGAACACTGAAGCTTTCTTT. Amino acid sequence: CASSMRSSNTEAFF.

This clonotype was recorded a few times. The genes are TRBV6-2 or TRBV6-3 and TRBJ2-1; 9 bases match TRBD2. The CDR3 runs to 13 residues. Germline assignment: CDR1 MNHEY and CDR2 SVGEGT. Germline trimming cut 10 bases from V and 9 bases from J; bases unmatched to any gene: 10. The CDR3 protein is CAIKSLAGFEQFF. Here the CDR3 DNA reads TGTGCCATCAAATCTCTAGCGGGATTTGAGCAGTTCTTC.

Many counts were recorded for this clonotype. The chain carries TRBV20-1 and TRBJ2-7; D is ambiguous. This CDR3 has 14 amino acids. V dropped 6 bases and J dropped 0 bases, with 15 bases sitting between them. Germline CDR1 is DFQATT and CDR2 is SNEGSKA (reference sequence). The CDR3 DNA is TGCAGTGCGCAGAGAGCAATCTTCTCCTACGAGCAGTACTTC. Its translation: CSAQRAIFSYEQYF.

The chain has TRBV29-1 and TRBJ1-2; D unclear. Germline CDR1 SQVTM, CDR2 ANQGSEA. V was pared by 7 bases and J by 6 bases, with 15 bases between. This CDR3 has 12 amino acids. CDR3 DNA sequence: TGCAGCGCCCGGACCTCTACAGATGGCTACACCTTC. Encoded protein: CSARTSTDGYTF.

The genes are TRBV7-2 and TRBJ2-5, with D possibly called TRBD1 or TRBD2 (5 bases each). CDR3 length equals 15 residues. Between the trimmed V and J ends, which lost 2 bases and 7 bases, there was a span of 17 bases. The germline V gene has CDR1 SGHTA and CDR2 FQGNSA. CDR3 residues: CASSLLGAPNRTQYF. The CDR3 DNA is TGTGCCAGCAGCTTACTCGGGGCCCCCAATAGGACCCAGTACTTC.

This clonotype showed up just a few times. The rearrangement uses TRBV6-2 or TRBV6-3 and TRBJ2-7, with 12 bases lining up with TRBD2. The germline gives CDR1 MNHEY, CDR2 SVGEGT. Trimming at V came to 8 bases and at J to 6 bases, leaving 11 bases not matched to a gene. The CDR3 length is 15 residues. CDR3 DNA sequence: TGTGCCAGCCTACCCGGACTAGCGGGAACGGGCGAGCAGTACTTC. Translating gives CASLPGLAGTGEQYF.

The J gene is TRBJ2-1, the V gene TRBV4-1, with 7 bases that match TRBD2. This CDR3 is built from 18 residues. Germline lookup yields CDR1 MGHRA and CDR2 YSYEKL. Trimming at V came to 0 bases and at J to 3 bases, leaving 11 bases not matched to a gene. CDR3 coding DNA: TGCGCCAGCAGCCAAGATCTATCGGTGAGGACTAGCTACAATGAGCAGTTCTTC. Protein: CASSQDLSVRTSYNEQFF.

The V call is TRBV10-2, the J call TRBJ1-4, with no clear D. V was trimmed by 1 base and J by 6 bases, leaving 12 bases between them. CDR3 size: 15 residues. Germline values: CDR1 WSHSY, CDR2 SAAADI. In DNA, the CDR3 is TGCGCCAGCAGTGAGTTGGGCTATCCGTATGAAAAACTGTTTTTT. Protein product: CASSELGYPYEKLFF.

This clonotype occurred a few times. J is TRBJ1-6 and V is TRBV6-5, with D perhaps TRBD1 (5 bases). Trimming stripped 6 bases from V and 0 bases from J, with 15 bases between. The CDR3 covers 17 residues. Germline V gives CDR1 MNHEY, CDR2 SVGAGI. The chain's CDR3 is CASSLQGRSSYNSPLHF. CDR3 coding DNA: TGTGCCAGCAGCCTTCAGGGCAGGAGCTCCTATAATTCACCCCTCCACTTT.

Ten or more counts support this clonotype. The chain is built from TRBV7-2 and TRBJ2-1, with D uncertain. This CDR3 has 14 amino acids. Germline V gene lookup returns CDR1 SGHTA and CDR2 FQGNSA. Deletions cut 5 bases from V and 3 bases from J, with 11 bases between. The CDR3 coding sequence is TGTGCCAGCAGCATAGACGTGGGCTACAATGAGCAGTTCTTC. This codes for CASSIDVGYNEQFF.